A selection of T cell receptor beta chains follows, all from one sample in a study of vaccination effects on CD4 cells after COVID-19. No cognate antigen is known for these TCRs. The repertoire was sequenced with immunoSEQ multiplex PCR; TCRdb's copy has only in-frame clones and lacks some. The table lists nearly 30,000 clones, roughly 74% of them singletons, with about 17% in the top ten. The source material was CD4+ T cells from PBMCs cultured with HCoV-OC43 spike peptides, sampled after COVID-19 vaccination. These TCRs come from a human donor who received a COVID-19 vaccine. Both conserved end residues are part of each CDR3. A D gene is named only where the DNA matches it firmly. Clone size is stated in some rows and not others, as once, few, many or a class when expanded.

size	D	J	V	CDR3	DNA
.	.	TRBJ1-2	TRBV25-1	CASSLTGLNYGYTF	TGTGCCAGCAGCCTCACAGGGTTAAACTATGGCTACACCTTC
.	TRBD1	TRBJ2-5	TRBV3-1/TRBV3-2	CASSTGLETQYF	TGTGCCAGCTCGACAGGGCTGGAGACCCAGTACTTC
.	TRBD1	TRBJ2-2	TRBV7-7	CASSLFTGQEVGELFF	TGTGCCAGCAGCCTCTTTACCGGACAGGAGGTCGGGGAGCTGTTTTTT
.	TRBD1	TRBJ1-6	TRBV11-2	CASSFDRDSPLHF	TGTGCCAGCAGCTTCGACAGGGATTCACCCCTCCACTTT
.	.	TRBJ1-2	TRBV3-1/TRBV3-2	CASSQFIRARDYGYTF	TGTGCCAGCAGCCAATTCATCCGGGCCAGAGACTATGGCTACACCTTC
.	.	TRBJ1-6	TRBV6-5	CASKKGRYNSPLHF	TGTGCCAGCAAAAAGGGGCGCTATAATTCACCCCTCCACTTT
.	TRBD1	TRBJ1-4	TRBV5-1	CASSGQGFEEKLFF	TGCGCCAGCAGCGGACAGGGTTTCGAGGAAAAACTGTTTTTT
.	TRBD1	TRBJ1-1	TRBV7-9	CASRPGTENTEAFF	TGTGCCAGCAGACCAGGGACAGAGAACACTGAAGCTTTCTTT
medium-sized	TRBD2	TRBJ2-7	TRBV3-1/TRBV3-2	CASSRKSPGLAGGAYEQYF	TGTGCCAGCAGCCGCAAGTCCCCGGGACTAGCGGGGGGTGCCTACGAGCAGTACTTC
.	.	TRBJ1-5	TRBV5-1	CASRSQGGDQPQHF	TGCGCCAGCAGGTCGCAGGGAGGAGACCAGCCCCAGCATTTT
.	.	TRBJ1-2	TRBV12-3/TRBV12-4	CASSLHGGYGYTF	TGTGCCAGCAGTTTACACGGGGGCTATGGCTACACCTTC
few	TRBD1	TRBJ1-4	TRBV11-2	CASSIDRGRAEKLFF	TGTGCCAGCAGCATCGACAGGGGGCGCGCTGAAAAACTGTTTTTT
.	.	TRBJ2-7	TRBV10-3	CAISGAGNEQYF	TGTGCCATCAGTGGGGCAGGGAACGAGCAGTACTTC
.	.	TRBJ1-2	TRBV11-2	CASSLDNHRSGYTF	TGTGCCAGCAGCTTAGACAACCATAGGTCGGGCTACACCTTC
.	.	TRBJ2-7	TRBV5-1	CASSSGQFYEQYF	TGCGCCAGCAGCTCCGGACAGTTCTACGAGCAGTACTTC
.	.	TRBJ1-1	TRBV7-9	CASAEQDAEAFF	TGTGCCAGCGCGGAACAGGACGCTGAAGCTTTCTTT
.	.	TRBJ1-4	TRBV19	CASVGSTEKLFF	TGTGCCAGCGTCGGCTCAACTGAAAAACTGTTTTTT
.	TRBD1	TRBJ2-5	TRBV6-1	CASSDLPGQGSETQYF	TGTGCCAGCAGTGACCTACCGGGACAGGGGTCGGAGACCCAGTACTTC